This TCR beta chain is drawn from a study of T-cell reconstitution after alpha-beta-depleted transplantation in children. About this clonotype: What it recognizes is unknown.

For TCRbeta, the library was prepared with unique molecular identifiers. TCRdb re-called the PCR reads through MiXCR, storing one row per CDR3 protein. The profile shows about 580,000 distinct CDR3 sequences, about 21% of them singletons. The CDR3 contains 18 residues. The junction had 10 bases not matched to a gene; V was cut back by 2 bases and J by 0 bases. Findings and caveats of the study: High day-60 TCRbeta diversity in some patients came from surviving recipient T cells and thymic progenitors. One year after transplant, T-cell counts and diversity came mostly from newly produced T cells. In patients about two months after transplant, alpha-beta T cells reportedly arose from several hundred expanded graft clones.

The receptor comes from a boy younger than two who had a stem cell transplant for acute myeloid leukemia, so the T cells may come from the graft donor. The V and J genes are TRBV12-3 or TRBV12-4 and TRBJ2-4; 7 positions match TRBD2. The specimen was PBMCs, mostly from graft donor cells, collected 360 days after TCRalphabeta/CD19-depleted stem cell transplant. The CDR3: CASSLWGGSFLAKNIQYF. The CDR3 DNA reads TGTGCCAGCAGTTTATGGGGGGGTTCCTTCTTAGCCAAAAACATTCAGTACTTC.